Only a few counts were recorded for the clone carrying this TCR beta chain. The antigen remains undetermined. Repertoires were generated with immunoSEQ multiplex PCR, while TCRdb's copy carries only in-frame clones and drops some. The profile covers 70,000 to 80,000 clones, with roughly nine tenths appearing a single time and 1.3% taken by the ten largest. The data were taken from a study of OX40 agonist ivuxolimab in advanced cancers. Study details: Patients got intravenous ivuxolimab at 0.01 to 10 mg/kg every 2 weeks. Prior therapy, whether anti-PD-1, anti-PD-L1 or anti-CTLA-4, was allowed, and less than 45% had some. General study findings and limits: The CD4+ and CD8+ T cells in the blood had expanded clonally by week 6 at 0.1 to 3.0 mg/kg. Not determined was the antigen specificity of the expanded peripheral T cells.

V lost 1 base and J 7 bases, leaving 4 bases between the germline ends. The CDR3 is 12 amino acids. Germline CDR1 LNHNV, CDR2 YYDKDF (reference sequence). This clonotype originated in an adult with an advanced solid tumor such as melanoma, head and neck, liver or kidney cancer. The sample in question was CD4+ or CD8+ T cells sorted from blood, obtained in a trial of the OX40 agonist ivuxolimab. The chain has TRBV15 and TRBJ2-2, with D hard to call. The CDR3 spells CATSRGVGELFF. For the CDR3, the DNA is TGTGCCACCAGCAGAGGGGTCGGGGAGCTGTTTTTT.